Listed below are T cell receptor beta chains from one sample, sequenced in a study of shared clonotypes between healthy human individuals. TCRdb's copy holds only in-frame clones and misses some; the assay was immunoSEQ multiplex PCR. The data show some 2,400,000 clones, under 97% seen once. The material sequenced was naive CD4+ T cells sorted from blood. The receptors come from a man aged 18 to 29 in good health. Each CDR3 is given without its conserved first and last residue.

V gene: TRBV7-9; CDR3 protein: ASSPMGGLIFNEQY
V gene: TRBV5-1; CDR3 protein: ASSFGGPSNEQF
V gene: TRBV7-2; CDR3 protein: ASSGRGGSPLH
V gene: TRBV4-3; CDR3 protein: ASSQVTSGSVDTQY
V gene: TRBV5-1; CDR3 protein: ASSLGGPTDTQY
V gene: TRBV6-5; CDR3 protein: ASGRGRTVDEQY
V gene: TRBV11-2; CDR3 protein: ASGALGADEQF
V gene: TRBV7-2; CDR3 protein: ASSLGGTGTGYT
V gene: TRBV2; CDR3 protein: ASSDRGGNQPQH
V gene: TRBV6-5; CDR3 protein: ASSRDSSYGYT
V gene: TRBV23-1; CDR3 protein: ARLEGSGANVLT
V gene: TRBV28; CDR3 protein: ASSTNYGYT
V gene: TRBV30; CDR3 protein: AWSVGPSSPLH
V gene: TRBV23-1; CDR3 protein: ASSHDRTGGRGYGYT
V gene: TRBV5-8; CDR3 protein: ASSLEGRNEQY
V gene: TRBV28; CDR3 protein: ASSRPRSYEQY
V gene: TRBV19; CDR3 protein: ASSETSGGVQF
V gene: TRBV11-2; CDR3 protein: ASSLGSNTEAF
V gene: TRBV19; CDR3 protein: ASTSPQDNSPLH
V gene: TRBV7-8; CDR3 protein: ASSLREGFNEQF
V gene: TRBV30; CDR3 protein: ASLRRDFIGLY
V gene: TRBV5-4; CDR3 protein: ASSRDPLGYGYT
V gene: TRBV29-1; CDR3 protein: SVIASYEQY
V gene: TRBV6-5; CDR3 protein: ASSTQGIGYEQY
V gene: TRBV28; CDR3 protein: ASSNPQGAVLSGYT
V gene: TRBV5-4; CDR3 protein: ASSVGASGIGLGDTQY
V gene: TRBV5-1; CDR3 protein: ASSLSGGNTGELF
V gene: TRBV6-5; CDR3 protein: ASSYRQLTYEQY
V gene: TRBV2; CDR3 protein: ASSEPLGTGVPYEQY
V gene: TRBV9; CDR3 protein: ASSGVPRGPDQETQY
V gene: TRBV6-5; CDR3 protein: ASSSRGRPGFYEQY
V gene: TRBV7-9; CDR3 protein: ASSFERSNTEAF
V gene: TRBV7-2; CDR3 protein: ASGTPSYEQY
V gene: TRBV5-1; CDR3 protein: ASSSLAGVGNEQF
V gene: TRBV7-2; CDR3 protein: ASRPPGGSNSPLH
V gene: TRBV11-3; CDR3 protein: ASSPDRGSTDTQY
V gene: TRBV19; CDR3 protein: ASSIGTGQNYGYT
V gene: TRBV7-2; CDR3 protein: ASSLGPVREQY
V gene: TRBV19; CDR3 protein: ASSIGQVGGYT
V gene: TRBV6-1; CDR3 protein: ASFGQENNEQF
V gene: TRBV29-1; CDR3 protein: SVPGQPNTEAF
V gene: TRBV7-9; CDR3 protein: ASSLRRDEQY
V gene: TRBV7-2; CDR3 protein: ASSSRTMNTEAF
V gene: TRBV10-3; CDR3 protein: AISRTGFDTEAF
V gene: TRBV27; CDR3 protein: ASSSGTGGEKLF